These T cell receptor beta chains were read from a single sample in a study of T cell changes during pregnancy in multiple sclerosis. TCRdb's table, derived via immunoSEQ multiplex PCR, lists solely in-frame clones and lacks some. The sample shows over 55,000 clones, around nine tenths of them seen only once. Sequenced material: peripheral blood from another person, used as feeder cells. These TCRs come from a human donor whose cells served as feeder cells for cultures in a pregnancy study. CDR3s include the opening cysteine and the closing phenylalanine or tryptophan. Fields, in order: V gene, J gene, D gene, clone size, CDR3 protein, CDR3 DNA. A D gene is named only where the DNA matches it firmly. Not every row has a clone size; where given, it reads once, few, many or a size class.

TRBV27	TRBJ2-1	TRBD2	-	CASSSTSGRAGEQFF	TGTGCCAGCAGTTCCACTAGCGGGAGGGCCGGTGAGCAGTTCTTC
TRBV14	TRBJ2-1	TRBD1	-	CASSQTGGSYNEQFF	TGTGCCAGCAGCCAGACAGGGGGCTCCTACAATGAGCAGTTCTTC
TRBV25-1	TRBJ1-3	-	-	CASSESGEVGNTIYF	TGTGCCAGCAGTGAATCCGGGGAAGTTGGAAACACCATATATTTT
TRBV7-2	TRBJ2-1	-	-	CASRSNYYNEQFF	TGTGCCAGCAGGAGTAATTACTACAATGAGCAGTTCTTC
TRBV28	TRBJ2-7	TRBD2	-	CASSERTSGLYEQYF	TGTGCCAGCAGTGAGAGGACTAGCGGATTGTACGAGCAGTACTTC
TRBV5-6	TRBJ1-5	-	once	CASSYGDSNQPQHF	TGTGCCAGCAGCTATGGGGACAGCAATCAGCCCCAGCATTTT
TRBV25-1	TRBJ1-2	-	-	CASSDRIGRSYGYTF	TGTGCCAGCAGTGATAGAATAGGCAGGTCCTATGGCTACACCTTC
TRBV4-1	TRBJ1-5	-	-	CASSHTIIRGPLQPQHF	TGCGCCAGCAGCCATACTATCATTCGCGGACCCCTTCAGCCCCAGCATTTT
TRBV5-6	TRBJ2-7	TRBD1	once	CASSFVRDRGSYEQYF	TGTGCCAGCAGCTTTGTACGGGACAGGGGCTCCTACGAGCAGTACTTC
TRBV4-1	TRBJ1-5	-	once	CASSQDGRGGNQPQHF	TGCGCCAGCAGCCAAGATGGGAGGGGGGGGAATCAGCCCCAGCATTTT
TRBV5-1	TRBJ2-5	TRBD2	-	CASSLLAGGNQETQYF	TGCGCCAGCAGCCTACTAGCGGGGGGTAACCAAGAGACCCAGTACTTC
TRBV20-1	TRBJ1-2	-	-	CSASSGYGYTF	TGCAGTGCTAGTAGCGGCTATGGCTACACCTTC
TRBV5-4	TRBJ2-1	TRBD2	-	CASSWGQAGGLNEQFF	TGTGCCAGCAGCTGGGGCCAAGCGGGGGGGTTGAATGAGCAGTTCTTC
TRBV28	TRBJ1-5	-	once	CASSLGSQVRPQHF	TGTGCCAGCAGTTTAGGGTCCCAGGTAAGGCCCCAGCATTTT
TRBV19	TRBJ1-4	-	-	CASKPDTDGAGEKLFF	TGTGCCAGTAAACCCGACACGGACGGGGCTGGTGAAAAACTGTTTTTT
TRBV5-1	TRBJ2-1	-	-	CASQDTPREQFF	TGCGCCTCCCAGGACACCCCAAGGGAGCAGTTCTTC
TRBV6-1	TRBJ2-4	-	-	CASCLANIQYF	TGTGCCAGCTGTTTGGCAAACATTCAGTACTTC
TRBV7-2	TRBJ2-2	-	few	CASSSVGANTGELFF	TGTGCCAGCAGCTCCGTAGGTGCGAACACCGGGGAGCTGTTTTTT
TRBV19	TRBJ2-3	-	-	CASSPPLGTQYF	TGTGCCAGTAGTCCCCCCCTCGGTACGCAGTATTTT
TRBV5-1	TRBJ1-4	-	-	CASSPLGANEKLFF	TGCGCCAGCAGCCCCCTGGGGGCTAATGAAAAACTGTTTTTT
TRBV5-5	TRBJ2-7	-	-	CASSFIPEGEQYF	TGTGCCAGCAGCTTTATTCCGGAGGGCGAGCAGTACTTC
TRBV7-2	TRBJ2-7	-	-	CASSLAGGSSYEQYF	TGTGCCAGCAGCTTAGCGGGGGGCAGCTCCTACGAGCAGTACTTC
TRBV7-9	TRBJ2-7	TRBD2	-	CASSAGTSSEQYF	TGTGCCAGCAGCGCCGGGACTAGCAGCGAGCAGTACTTC
TRBV6-1	TRBJ1-1	-	few	CASSLGGVSTEAFF	TGTGCCAGCAGCCTGGGGGGGGTCAGCACTGAAGCTTTCTTT
TRBV5-4	TRBJ1-1	TRBD1	-	CASSLVLGGYTEAFF	TGTGCCAGCAGCTTGGTTCTAGGGGGCTACACTGAAGCTTTCTTT
TRBV7-9	TRBJ2-7	-	-	CASSWGDGSSYEQYF	TGTGCCAGCAGCTGGGGTGACGGCAGCTCCTACGAGCAGTACTTC
TRBV2	TRBJ1-4	-	few	CASSFRTAANEKLFF	TGTGCCAGCAGCTTCCGGACAGCCGCTAATGAAAAACTGTTTTTT
TRBV6-1	TRBJ1-6	-	once	CASSEGDVYNSPLHF	TGTGCCAGCAGTGAAGGGGATGTCTATAATTCACCCCTCCACTTT
TRBV10-3	TRBJ2-2	-	-	CAITRSTDTGELFF	TGTGCCATCACCCGCTCTACAGACACCGGGGAGCTGTTTTTT
TRBV18	TRBJ1-4	-	-	CASSPFRNEKLFF	TGTGCCAGCTCACCATTTAGAAATGAAAAACTGTTTTTT